This is a list of T cell receptor beta chains from one sample in a study of T cells in Graves' hyperthyroidism and ophthalmopathy. TCRdb processed the multiplex PCR reads anew with MiXCR; each CDR3 protein has one entry. The sample lists 250,000 to 300,000 distinct CDR3 sequences, approximately 12% occurring once. Material for sequencing was blood. The receptors were gathered from a woman in her twenties or thirties with Graves' hyperthyroidism that later progressed to Graves' ophthalmopathy. Both conserved end residues are part of each CDR3. Fields, in order: clone size, V gene, J gene, CDR3 protein. Clone size is stated in some rows and not others, as once, few, many or a class when expanded.

>NA|TRBV2|TRBJ1-5
CTSRQTGNSNQPQHF
>few|TRBV29-1|TRBJ2-7
CSVWDRDSIYEQYF
>NA|TRBV20-1|TRBJ1-1
CSARRRMNTEAFF
>many|TRBV18|TRBJ2-2
CASSQPQGFTPNTGELFF
>many|TRBV6-1|TRBJ1-2
CASSDPDYYGYTF
>NA|TRBV7-9|TRBJ2-7
CASSLSFSEQYF
>many|TRBV11-2|TRBJ2-5
CASSSDRRETQYF
>many|TRBV6-1|TRBJ2-1
CASRGMINNEQFF
>NA|TRBV6-2/TRBV6-3|TRBJ1-5
CASSPQGDDQPQHF
>many|TRBV28|TRBJ2-3
CASSYVRGGGVRSSSTDTQYF
>many|TRBV7-9|TRBJ2-7
CASSKGLGLAGDEQYF
>many|TRBV28|TRBJ2-5
CASSSSGTVQETQYF
>many|TRBV2|TRBJ2-2
CASSEAGPVGELFF
>many|TRBV28|TRBJ1-4
CASKSGQGPEKLFF
>many|TRBV7-9|TRBJ2-7
CASSSEDRAAYEQYF
>few|TRBV9|TRBJ2-1
CASSVGVSSSTYEQFF